The sequence of this TCR beta chain was determined in a study of blood T cell repertoires in COVID-19. Looking at the study overall: Spain, Italy and the United States supplied samples that represented acute and convalescent COVID-19. Nucleic acid was either cDNA or gDNA, and it came from T cells, B-cell-depleted T cells, or PBMCs.

The study drew participants aged about 18 to 89 years from approximately 25 US areas. Each participant's cohort was designated according to participant-reported clinical history. The CDR3 contains 15 residues. The germline CDR1 and CDR2 sequences are MDHEN and SYDVKM. Deletions cut 2 bases from V and 9 bases from J, with 16 bases between. Sequenced by immunoSEQ multiplex PCR; TCRdb stores in-frame clones only, minus some. Of 200,000 to 250,000 clones listed, approximately 86% were seen once; the top ten hold about 1.6%. What was sequenced was PBMCs or T cells enriched from blood (not recorded which). The clonotype was recovered from a woman between 45 and 65 years old who had recovered from COVID-19. The chain couples TRBV28 to TRBJ1-4; a possible D gene is TRBD1 (5 bases). The CDR3 reads CASSLGAGLLKKLFF. In DNA form, the CDR3 reads TGTGCCAGCAGTTTAGGGGCAGGCTTATTAAAAAAACTGTTTTTT. The full variable domain, rest sourced from reference TRBV28 and TRBJ1-4, is DVKVTQSSRYLVKRTGEKVFLECVQDMDHENMFWYRQDPGLGLRLIYFSYDVKMKEKGDIPEGYSVSREKKERFSLILESASTNQTSMYLCASSLGAGLLKKLFFGSGTQLSVL.